Each of the 21 T cell receptor beta chains below was sequenced from the same sample in a study of blood T cell repertoires in COVID-19. This table comes from immunoSEQ multiplex PCR, and its TCRdb copy is limited to in-frame clones, with some not included. The sample shows 300,000 to 350,000 clones, 80% to 90% of them seen only once. Sequencing was performed on PBMCs or T cells enriched from blood (not recorded which). These receptors were obtained from a woman aged 40 to 50 with acute COVID-19.

This chain links TRBV27 with TRBJ2-7, with D perhaps TRBD1 (6 bases). V lost 1 base to trimming and J lost 3 bases, with 13 bases between them. The germline CDR1 and CDR2 sequences are MNHEY and SMNVEV (reference sequence). The CDR3 length is 15 residues. This chain's CDR3 is CASSLWGQIGYEQYF. The CDR3 DNA reads as TGTGCCAGCAGTTTATGGGGGCAAATCGGCTACGAGCAGTACTTC.

V gene TRBV7-9 combines with J gene TRBJ1-1; D uncertain. Between the trimmed V and J ends, which lost 7 bases and 2 bases, there was a span of 14 bases. The CDR3 spans 14 residues. Germline CDR1 and CDR2: SEHNR and FQNEAQ (reference sequence). Here the CDR3 DNA reads TGTGCCAGCACCCGAGACACCGCTAACACTGAAGCTTTCTTT. This encodes CASTRDTANTEAFF.

CDR3 in amino acids: CASSLRTGTGGQPQHF. CDR3 coding DNA: TGTGCCAGCAGCCTTCGTACCGGGACAGGGGGGCAGCCCCAGCATTTT. The rearrangement joins TRBV7-2 to TRBJ1-5, with TRBD1 identical over 11 bases. Germline V lookup: CDR1 SGHTA, CDR2 FQGNSA. Trimming cost V 5 bases and J 7 bases; bases outside gene matches: 10. The CDR3 loop spans 16 amino acids.

The chain is built from TRBV7-2 and TRBJ1-2; TRBD1 might be the D (6 bases). The CDR3 is made up of 17 amino acids. V was cut by 0 bases and J by 8 bases, with 22 bases left in between. The germline CDR1 and CDR2 sequences are SGHTA and FQGNSA. CDR3 residues: CASSLASGAGYSRGYTF. Written as DNA, the CDR3 is TGTGCCAGCAGCTTAGCCTCAGGGGCTGGCTATTCTCGCGGCTACACCTTC.

The J gene is TRBJ1-5, the V gene TRBV6-1; D ambiguous. The CDR3 runs 13 residues. From germline, CDR1 is MNHNS and CDR2 SASEGT. V lost 2 bases and J 6 bases, leaving 8 bases between the germline ends. Here the CDR3 DNA reads TGTGCCAGCAGTGAAAACCGGGTTCAGCCCCAGCATTTT. Translated: CASSENRVQPQHF.

The table lists this clone with a few counts. The J gene is TRBJ1-5, the V gene TRBV18; possible D gene TRBD1, 6 bases. The CDR3 is 13 residues long. V was cut by 2 bases and J by 7 bases, with 9 bases left in between. Germline V CDR1 and CDR2: KGHSH, LQKENI. The CDR3: CASSPSGDQPQHF. The CDR3 coding sequence is TGTGCCAGCTCACCATCAGGGGACCAGCCCCAGCATTTT.

This clone was recorded only once. V and J are TRBV28 and TRBJ2-7; 7 nucleotides align to TRBD1. V was clipped by 3 bases and J by 2 bases; unmatched bases: 10. The CDR3 has 16 amino acids. Germline V CDR1 and CDR2: MDHEN, SYDVKM. The CDR3 region has the DNA TGTGCCAGCAGTTTTCCCAAGACAGGGACCACCTACGAGCAGTACTTC. Translation: CASSFPKTGTTYEQYF.

This chain links TRBV28 with TRBJ2-1; TRBD2 might be the D (6 bases). The CDR3 loop spans 16 amino acids. CDR1 is MDHEN and CDR2 is SYDVKM in the germline V gene. Trimming took 7 bases from V and 4 from J, leaving 20 bases between them. The DNA for the CDR3 is TGTGCCAGCACCTCACCGGGGCCCGGGGGTTACAATGAGCAGTTCTTC. It is translated as CASTSPGPGGYNEQFF.

The table lists this clone with a count of one. J is TRBJ1-2 and V is TRBV6-2 or TRBV6-3, with TRBD1 matching over 7 bases. The CDR3 contains 13 residues. The V and J ends lost 5 bases and 8 bases, in that order; junction bases with no gene match: 8. Germline assignment: CDR1 MNHEY and CDR2 SVGEGT. The CDR3 coding sequence is TGTGCCAGCAGTATGCAAACAGGGGTCGGCTACACCTTC. Encoded protein: CASSMQTGVGYTF.

The chain couples TRBV5-4 to TRBJ2-5, with D tentatively TRBD2 (6 bases). Trimming pared 2 bases from V and 2 bases from J, leaving 10 bases between. Germline V CDR1 and CDR2: SGHNT, YYREEE (reference sequence). The CDR3 is 14 amino acids. CDR3 sequence reads: CASSFGGRQETQYF. The CDR3 DNA follows: TGTGCCAGCAGCTTTGGGGGGAGGCAAGAGACCCAGTACTTC.

V usage is TRBV9 and J usage is TRBJ2-3; 11 nucleotides align to TRBD2. The V and J ends lost 4 bases and 4 bases, in that order; junction bases with no gene match: 8. The germline V gene encodes CDR1 SGDLS and CDR2 YYNGEE. The CDR3 is 16 amino acids. DNA for the CDR3: TGTGCCAGCAGCCTAGCCCTAGCGGGAGGTTCAGATACGCAGTATTTT. Protein product: CASSLALAGGSDTQYF. Filled out from reference TRBV9 and TRBJ2-3, the complete variable domain reads DSGVTQTPKHLITATGQRVTLRCSPRSGDLSVYWYQQSLDQGLQFLIQYYNGEERAKGNILERFSAQQFPDLHSELNLSSLELGDSALYFCASSLALAGGSDTQYFGPGTRLTVL.

The chain combines TRBV6-2 or TRBV6-3 with TRBJ2-1; TRBD2 matches 9 bases. Germline trimming cut 2 bases from V and 8 bases from J; bases unmatched to any gene: 10. Germline CDR1 MNHEY, CDR2 SVGEGT. The CDR3 sequence is 16 residues long. DNA of the CDR3: TGTGCCAGCAGTTACCCGATTAGCGGGAGAGCGTATGAGCAGTTCTTC. As protein: CASSYPISGRAYEQFF.

This chain uses TRBV5-1 with TRBJ2-3; TRBD2 is a possible D gene (6 bases). This CDR3 comprises 15 residues. The V and J ends lost 0 bases and 1 base respectively, with 9 bases between them. Germline CDR1 reads SGHRS; CDR2 reads YFSETQ. The DNA of the CDR3 is TGCGCCAGCAGCTTGGTTCCTAGCGGCACAGATACGCAGTATTTT. The encoded protein is CASSLVPSGTDTQYF.

The chain joins TRBV5-4 to TRBJ2-4; 7 bases are a match to TRBD2. The CDR3 is 14 residues long. The J segment lost 7 bases and the V segment lost 4 bases, leaving 8 bases of the junction unmatched. Germline-derived CDR1 and CDR2 are SGHNT and YYREEE (reference sequence). The CDR3: CASSGRDGRNIQYF. The CDR3 DNA follows: TGTGCCAGCAGCGGCCGGGACGGGAGGAACATTCAGTACTTC.

The chain combines TRBV3-1 (or the pseudogene TRBV3-2) with TRBJ2-1, with TRBD1 as a possible D gene (6 bases). V gave up 5 bases and J gave up 12 bases, with 14 bases separating them. The CDR3 loop spans 12 amino acids. CDR1 and CDR2 from the germline V gene are LGHDT and YNNKEL (reference sequence). The CDR3 region has the DNA TGTGCCAGCAGCTACAGGGAAGGCGGGCAGTTCTTC. Its translation: CASSYREGGQFF.

The chain joins TRBV11-2 to TRBJ2-1, with D maybe TRBD2 (7 bases). The germline V gene encodes CDR1 SGHAT and CDR2 FQNNGV. The CDR3 extends over 14 amino acids. Trimming pared 1 base from V and 9 bases from J, leaving 13 bases between. CDR3 loop: CASSLGGGGPEQFF. For the CDR3, the DNA is TGTGCCAGCAGCTTAGGGGGGGGCGGGCCTGAGCAGTTCTTC.

The gene calls are TRBV5-1 and TRBJ2-3; 8 bases are shared with TRBD2. The trim removed 10 bases at V and 2 bases at J, leaving 12 bases unmatched. This CDR3 has 15 amino acids. Germline CDR1 and CDR2: SGHRS and YFSETQ. DNA of the CDR3: TGCGCCTCGGGGGGGCAGGGCCACCTCACAGATACGCAGTATTTT. Translating gives CASGGQGHLTDTQYF. Full variable domain (missing parts from reference TRBV5-1 and TRBJ2-3): KAGVTQTPRYLIKTRGQQVTLSCSPISGHRSVSWYQQTPGQGLQFLFEYFSETQRNKGNFPGRFSGRQFSNSRSEMNVSTLELGDSALYLCASGGQGHLTDTQYFGPGTRLTVL.

The CDR3 nucleotides read TGTGCCAGCAGCCCTTCGACAGGGGGCGCCTATGGCTACACCTTC. This gives the protein CASSPSTGGAYGYTF. The chain joins TRBV7-2 to TRBJ1-2; 10 nucleotides align to TRBD1. This CDR3 has 15 amino acids. Germline CDR1 reads SGHTA; CDR2 reads FQGNSA. Losses at the gene ends were 5 bases for V and 4 bases for J; bases not matched to a gene: 7.

J is TRBJ2-7 and V is TRBV18; the match to TRBD1 covers 11 bases. Unmatched junction bases numbered 1, after V lost 3 bases and J lost 3 bases. The CDR3 is made up of 14 amino acids. Germline V gene sequence: CDR1 KGHSH, CDR2 LQKENI. The CDR3 DNA reads TGTGCCAGCTCACCCGGGACAGGGGGCTACGAGCAGTACTTC. Its protein is CASSPGTGGYEQYF.

The gene calls are TRBV7-9 and TRBJ1-2; 7 bases agree with TRBD1. With 5 bases clipped from V and 3 bases from J, the junction kept 9 bases outside the gene matches. Germline CDR1 is SEHNR and CDR2 is FQNEAQ (reference sequence). The CDR3 is 15 amino acids. The CDR3 nucleotides read TGTGCCAGCAGCATAGGACAGGTACAATACTATGGCTACACCTTC. It encodes CASSIGQVQYYGYTF.

The CDR3 loop reads CASSQSGTGVSGEKLFF. CDR3 bases: TGTGCCAGCAGCCAGTCCGGGACAGGGGTTTCGGGTGAAAAACTGTTTTTT. The rearrangement links TRBV4-2 to TRBJ1-4; 10 nucleotides align to TRBD1. With V trimmed by 3 bases and J by 7 bases, 11 bases remained unmatched. CDR1 is LGHNA, CDR2 YNFKEQ, per germline. The CDR3 spans 17 residues.